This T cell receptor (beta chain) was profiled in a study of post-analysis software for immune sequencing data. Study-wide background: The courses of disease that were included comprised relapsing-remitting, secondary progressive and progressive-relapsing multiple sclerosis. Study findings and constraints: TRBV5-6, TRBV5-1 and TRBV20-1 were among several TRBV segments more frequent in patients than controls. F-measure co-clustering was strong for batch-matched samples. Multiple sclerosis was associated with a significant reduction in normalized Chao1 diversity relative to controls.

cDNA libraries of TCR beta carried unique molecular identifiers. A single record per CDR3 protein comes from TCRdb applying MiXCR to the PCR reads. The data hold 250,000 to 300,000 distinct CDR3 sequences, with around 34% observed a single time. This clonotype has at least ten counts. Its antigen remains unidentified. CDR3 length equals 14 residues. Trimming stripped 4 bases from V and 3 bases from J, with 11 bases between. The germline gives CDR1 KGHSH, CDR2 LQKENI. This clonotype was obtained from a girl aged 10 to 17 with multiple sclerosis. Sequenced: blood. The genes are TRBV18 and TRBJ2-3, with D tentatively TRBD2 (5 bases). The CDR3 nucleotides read TGTGCCAGCTCACAGGCTTCGGGAACAGATACGCAGTATTTT. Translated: CASSQASGTDTQYF.